The 9 T cell receptor beta chains below come from one sample, sequenced in a study of human T cells and chemical hapten exposure. Using its own MiXCR run on the RACE reads, TCRdb lists one record per CDR3 protein. Of approximately 49,000 distinct CDR3 sequences in the sample, 9.3% were seen once. Time point of the sample: patch test 1, 2 weeks after DPC sensitization. Treatment noted: therapeutic diphenylcyclopropenone sensitization with weekly scalp DPC. Sequenced here: whole blood, sampled in connection with sensitization to the hapten diphenylcyclopropenone (DPC). These receptor sequences come from a woman aged 45-65 years with alopecia areata. Some clones in this sample may be carry-over from other donors' samples.

This clonotype was found many times. This chain uses TRBV18 with TRBJ1-3; 7 bases agree with TRBD1. Germline V gives CDR1 KGHSH, CDR2 LQKENI. The CDR3 length is 14 residues. Unmatched junction bases numbered 4, after V lost 3 bases and J lost 5 bases. The CDR3 region is CASSPGQDRNTIYF. In DNA form, the CDR3 reads TGTGCCAGCTCACCTGGACAGGACAGAAACACCATATATTTT.

There are many counts of this clonotype. V gene TRBV4-1 combines with J gene TRBJ1-4, with D uncertain. The CDR3 runs to 11 residues. Trimming shortened V by 3 bases and J by 8 bases, and 4 bases separated the two germline ends. CDR1 MGHRA and CDR2 YSYEKL come from the germline V gene. The CDR3 loop reads CASSQGEKLFF. For the CDR3, the DNA is TGCGCCAGCAGCCAGGGGGAAAAACTGTTTTTT.

This clonotype was seen more than once but under ten times. CDR3 residues: CSARGTVMNTEAFF. CDR3 in DNA: TGCAGTGCTAGAGGGACAGTCATGAACACTGAAGCTTTCTTT. The V and J genes are TRBV20-1 and TRBJ1-1; a weak D match, TRBD1 (6 bases). Germline V gene sequence: CDR1 DFQATT, CDR2 SNEGSKA (reference sequence). This CDR3 is built from 14 residues. The V gene lost 1 base and the J gene lost 0 bases, with 9 bases spanning the gap.

The V gene is TRBV6-1, the J gene TRBJ2-4; no definite D call. The germline V and J ends were trimmed by 4 bases and 4 bases, with 5 bases remaining between them. This CDR3 spans 12 amino acids. Germline assignment: CDR1 MNHNS and CDR2 SASEGT. The CDR3 nucleotides are TGTGCCAGCAGTGGAGAAAAAAACATTCAGTACTTC. It encodes CASSGEKNIQYF.

This clonotype was observed many times. The chain uses TRBV10-3 and TRBJ2-4; tentative D call: TRBD2 (5 bases). Germline-derived CDR1 and CDR2 are ENHRY and SYGVKD. Trimming cost V 3 bases and J 1 base, with 13 bases left between them. This CDR3 spans 16 amino acids. The CDR3 sequence: CAISDPGSPAKNIQYF. CDR3 DNA sequence: TGTGCCATCAGTGACCCGGGGAGCCCGGCCAAAAACATTCAGTACTTC.

V and J are TRBV4-1 and TRBJ2-7; no definite D call. Per germline, CDR1 MGHRA and CDR2 YSYEKL. This CDR3 region has 13 residues. V lost 1 base and J lost 6, with 10 bases in between. The CDR3 sequence is CASSQVGGVEQYF. The CDR3 DNA reads as TGCGCCAGCAGCCAAGTGGGCGGTGTCGAGCAGTACTTC.

This clonotype was seen only a few times. The chain combines TRBV19 with TRBJ2-2, with D unclear. Trimming took off 5 bases at V and 6 bases at J, with 16 bases between the two ends. Per the germline V gene, CDR1 is LNHDA and CDR2 is SQIVND (reference sequence). The CDR3 runs to 15 residues. The CDR3 is CASSLQLSVAGELFF. The CDR3 DNA reads as TGTGCCAGTAGTTTACAGCTATCGGTCGCCGGGGAGCTGTTTTTT.

J is TRBJ1-4 and V is TRBV2; D unresolved. CDR3 length equals 14 residues. V shed 5 bases and J shed 0 bases, with 7 bases lying between them. Per germline, CDR1 SNHLY and CDR2 FYNNEI. The CDR3 sequence: CASSTKTTNEKLFF. CDR3 DNA: TGTGCCAGCAGTACAAAGACAACTAATGAAAAACTGTTTTTT. Full variable domain (remainder filled in from reference TRBV2 and TRBJ1-4): EPEVTQTPSHQVTQMGQEVILRCVPISNHLYFYWYRQILGQKVEFLVSFYNNEISEKSEIFDDQFSVERPDGSNFTLKIRSTKLEDSAMYFCASSTKTTNEKLFFGSGTQLSVL.

The genes are TRBV7-9 and TRBJ1-1; 11 bases line up with TRBD1. The CDR3 has 15 residues. The ends lost 5 bases at V and 5 bases at J; junction bases unmatched: 7. Germline loops: CDR1 SEHNR, CDR2 FQNEAQ (reference sequence). This chain's CDR3 is CASSQFGTGGTEAFF. The CDR3 DNA is TGTGCCAGCAGCCAGTTCGGGACAGGGGGGACTGAAGCTTTCTTT.